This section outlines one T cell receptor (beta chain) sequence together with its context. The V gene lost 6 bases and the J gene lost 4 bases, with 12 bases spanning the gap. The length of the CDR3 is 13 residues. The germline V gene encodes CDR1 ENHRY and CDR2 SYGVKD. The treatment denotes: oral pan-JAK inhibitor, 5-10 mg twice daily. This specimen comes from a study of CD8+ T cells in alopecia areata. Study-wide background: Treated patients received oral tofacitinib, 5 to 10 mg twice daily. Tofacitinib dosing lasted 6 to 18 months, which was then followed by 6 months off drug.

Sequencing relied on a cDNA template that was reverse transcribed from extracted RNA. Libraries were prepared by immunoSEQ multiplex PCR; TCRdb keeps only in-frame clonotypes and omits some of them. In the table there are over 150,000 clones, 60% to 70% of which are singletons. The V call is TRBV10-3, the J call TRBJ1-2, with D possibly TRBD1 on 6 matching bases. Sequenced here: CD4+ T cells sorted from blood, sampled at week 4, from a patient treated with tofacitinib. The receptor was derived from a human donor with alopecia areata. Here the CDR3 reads CAISPQGTYGYTF. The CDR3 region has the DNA TGTGCCATCAGCCCACAGGGAACCTATGGCTACACCTTC.